The text below deals with one TCR beta chain. Its antigen is not known. An end of the junction does not agree with germline; a read error may underlie this. These data belong to a study of PD-1 blockade in classical Hodgkin lymphoma. The CDR3 runs to 15 residues. Germline-derived CDR1 and CDR2 are LNHDA and SQIVND (reference sequence). Findings of the study overall: Repertoire differences have undefined causes, possibly disease activity or prior therapy.

The table came from immunoSEQ multiplex PCR; TCRdb's copy has only in-frame clones and leaves some out. This table has about 30,000 clones, roughly 90% appearing once. The time point: newly diagnosed, previously untreated cHL patient sample. Peripheral samples used as comparators were newly diagnosed, untreated classical Hodgkin lymphoma PBMCs. This chain connects TRBV19 to TRBJ1-2; D ambiguous. Specimen: peripheral blood mononuclear cells (PBMCs). This TCR was recovered from a human donor with classical Hodgkin lymphoma. CDR3 sequence (DNA): TGTGCCAGTAGACTGTTCGGCGGAGCTAACTATGACTACACCTTC. Protein product: CASRLFGGANYDYTF.